The sequence of this TCR beta chain was determined in a study of identical twins. Overall study results and limits: Beta clonotypes that were abundant in cord blood contained fewer insertions, a pattern absent from memory repertoires.

This clonotype was seen a handful of times. Its target is not known. A universal primer site arose from template switching, and cDNA bore unique molecular identifiers. TCRdb fed the 5' RACE reads into MiXCR, producing one record per CDR3 protein. The sample has approximately 500,000 distinct CDR3 sequences; 20% to 30% are singletons. Trimming shortened V by 7 bases and J by 7 bases, and 25 bases separated the two germline ends. The germline V gene has CDR1 SNHLY and CDR2 FYNNEI. The CDR3 is made up of 16 amino acids. The same sample was also studied in work on T cells expressing NK-cell markers. That source reports: Eight donors were sequenced, of whom seven were HCMV-seropositive, while the remaining one was HCMV-seronegative. More than 5 of the donors carried dominant NKG2C+ clonotypes that took up about 1.0-8% of their CD8+ T cells.

Sample: CD4+ T cells sorted from blood. The chain carries TRBV2 and TRBJ1-2; TRBD1 might be the D (5 bases). The TCR sequence derives from a woman younger than 35 in good health. CDR3 nucleotide sequence: TGTGCCAGCACCCAACGGGAACAGGCGAGGGTTGGTGGCTACACCTTC. Its protein product is CASTQREQARVGGYTF.